Each of the 5 T cell receptor beta chains below was sequenced from the same sample in a study of cytomegalovirus exposure and HLA in healthy donors. The PCR used 60 Vbeta and 13 Jbeta primers. The assay was immunoSEQ multiplex PCR, and TCRdb's table has in-frame clones only and misses some. Here the sample spans some 110,000 clones, around two thirds being singletons. The material sequenced was PBMCs. The receptors derive from a woman between 40 and 55 years old in good health and CMV-seropositive.

This chain uses TRBV25-1 with TRBJ1-1, with 8 bases that match TRBD1. Germline CDR1 and CDR2: MGHDK and SYGVNS. J lost 5 bases, V lost 5 bases, and 10 bases had no gene match. This CDR3 has 15 residues. The CDR3 DNA reads TGTGCCAGCAGTCCGTCCGGACAGGGTTGGACTGAAGCTTTCTTT. Amino acids: CASSPSGQGWTEAFF.

The chain links TRBV19 to TRBJ1-5; D is undetermined. Germline V lookup: CDR1 LNHDA, CDR2 SQIVND (reference sequence). Trimming took off 1 base at V and 4 bases at J, with 11 bases between the two ends. The CDR3 loop spans 15 amino acids. In DNA, the CDR3 is TGTGCCAGTAGTATAGTGGGGTCGGGGAATCAGCCCCAGCATTTT. Its protein is CASSIVGSGNQPQHF.

The CDR3 region is CASSFRVGNQPQHF. The CDR3 DNA reads TGTGCCAGCAGTTTCAGGGTTGGCAATCAGCCCCAGCATTTT. The chain has TRBV27 and TRBJ1-5; D perhaps matches TRBD1 (5 bases). Germline V gene sequence: CDR1 MNHEY, CDR2 SMNVEV (reference sequence). The CDR3 loop spans 14 amino acids. Trimming stripped 3 bases from V and 2 bases from J, with 8 bases between.

The J gene is TRBJ2-7, the V gene TRBV7-2, with 9 positions matching TRBD1. This CDR3 is built from 16 residues. Germline V gene lookup returns CDR1 SGHTA and CDR2 FQGNSA. V lost 3 bases to trimming and J lost 3 bases; unmatched junction nucleotides: 9. The CDR3 coding sequence is TGTGCCAGCAGCTTTTTACAGGGGGCTCCCTACTACGAGCAGTACTTC. Residues: CASSFLQGAPYYEQYF.

The rearrangement uses TRBV28 and TRBJ2-7; TRBD1 is a possible D gene (6 bases). V lost 6 bases and J 0 bases, leaving 15 bases between the germline ends. CDR3 length: 15 residues. Germline lookup yields CDR1 MDHEN and CDR2 SYDVKM. CDR3 coding DNA: TGTGCCAGCAGCCTAATCGTCAGGGGCTCCTACGAGCAGTACTTC. Translated: CASSLIVRGSYEQYF.